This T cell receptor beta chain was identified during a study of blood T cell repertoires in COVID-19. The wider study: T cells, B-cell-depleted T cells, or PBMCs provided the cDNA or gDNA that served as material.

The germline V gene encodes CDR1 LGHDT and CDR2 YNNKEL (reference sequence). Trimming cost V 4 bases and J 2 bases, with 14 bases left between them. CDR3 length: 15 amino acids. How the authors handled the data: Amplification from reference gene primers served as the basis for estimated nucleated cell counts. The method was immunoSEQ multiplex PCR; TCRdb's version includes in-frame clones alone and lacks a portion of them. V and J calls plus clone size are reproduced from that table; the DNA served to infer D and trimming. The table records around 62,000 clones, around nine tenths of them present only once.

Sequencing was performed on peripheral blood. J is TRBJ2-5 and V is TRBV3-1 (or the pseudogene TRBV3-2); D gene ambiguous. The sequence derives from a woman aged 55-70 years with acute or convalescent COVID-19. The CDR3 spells CASSPQVSSQETQYF. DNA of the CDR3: TGTGCCAGCAGCCCCCAGGTTTCGAGTCAAGAGACCCAGTACTTC.